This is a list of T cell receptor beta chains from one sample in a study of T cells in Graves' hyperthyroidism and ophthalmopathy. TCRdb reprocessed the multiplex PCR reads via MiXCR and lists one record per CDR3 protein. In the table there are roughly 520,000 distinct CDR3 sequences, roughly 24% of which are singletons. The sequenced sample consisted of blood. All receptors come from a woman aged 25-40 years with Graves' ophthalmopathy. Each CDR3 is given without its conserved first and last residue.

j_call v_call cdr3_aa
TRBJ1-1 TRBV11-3 ASSFRARTGNTEAF
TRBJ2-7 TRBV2 ASSEDGVRPYEQY
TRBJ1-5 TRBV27 ASSLGQGIGQPQH
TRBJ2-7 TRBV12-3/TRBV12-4 ASRYRVSYEQY
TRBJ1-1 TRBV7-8 ASSLGHRDTEAF
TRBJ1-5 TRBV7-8 ASSLGGAGGNQPQH
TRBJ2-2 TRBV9 ASSVGVTNTGELF
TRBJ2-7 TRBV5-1 ASRRTGSYEQY
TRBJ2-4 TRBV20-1 SARVTFKDGNIKY
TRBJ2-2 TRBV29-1 SVGRAAGELF
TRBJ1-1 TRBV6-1 ASSATGAGEAF
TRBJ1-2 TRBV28 ASTSSAEGRYGYT
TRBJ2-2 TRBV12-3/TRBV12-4 ASSWGTGPGLF
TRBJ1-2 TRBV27 ASSFGNGVLYGYT
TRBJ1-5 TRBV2 ASSAGGFQPQH
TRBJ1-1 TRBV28 ASTPAGSTEAF
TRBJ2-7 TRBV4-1 ASSGLGLRSYEQY
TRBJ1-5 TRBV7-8 ASSLGYRGSNQPQH
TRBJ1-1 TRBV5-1 ASREFTNTEAF
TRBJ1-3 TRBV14 ASSQGTAGNTIY
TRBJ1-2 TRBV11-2 ASSLGTESYGYT
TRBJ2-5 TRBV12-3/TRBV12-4 ASSLIAGSQETQY